These 6 T cell receptor beta chains were sequenced from one sample in a study of cytomegalovirus exposure and HLA in healthy donors. The assay was immunoSEQ multiplex PCR, and TCRdb's table has in-frame clones only and misses some. The sample includes around 150,000 clones, about 86% of them seen just once. Material: PBMCs. The receptors shown here come from a woman under 30 in good health and CMV-seronegative.

CDR3 sequence (DNA): TGTGCCAGCAGCTCCCGGACAGGGACTCAGCATTTT. Protein: CASSSRTGTQHF. The chain joins TRBV7-2 to TRBJ1-5, with 8 bases lining up with TRBD1. Germline lookup yields CDR1 SGHTA and CDR2 FQGNSA. The CDR3 runs 12 residues. The ends lost 4 bases at V and 13 bases at J; junction bases unmatched: 6.

The chain employs TRBV11-3 and TRBJ2-3; 10 nucleotides match TRBD2. Germline V gives CDR1 SGHNT, CDR2 YENEEA. J was trimmed by 4 bases and V by 0 bases; bases with no gene match: 4. The CDR3 is made up of 16 amino acids. The CDR3 DNA follows: TGTGCCAGCAGCTTAGAAGCGGGGGGGACCGCAGATACGCAGTATTTT. Translation: CASSLEAGGTADTQYF.

The gene calls are TRBV29-1 and TRBJ1-1; 7 bases line up with TRBD1. Germline loops: CDR1 SQVTM, CDR2 ANQGSEA. The V gene end was trimmed by 6 bases and the J gene end by 8 bases; junction bases not matched to a gene: 3. This CDR3 is 10 amino acids long. CDR3 residues: CSVGTVEAFF. CDR3 in DNA: TGCAGCGTCGGGACAGTAGAAGCTTTCTTT.

Comments on this clone: Other DNA sequences in this specimen translate into the identical CDR3. The chain links TRBV5-6 to TRBJ2-1; the match to TRBD1 covers 11 bases. CDR1 and CDR2 from the germline V gene are SGHDT and YYEEEE. The CDR3 has 14 residues. V gave up 2 bases and J gave up 6 bases; unmatched junction bases: 1. Written as DNA, the CDR3 is TGTGCCAGCAGCTTAGGGACAGGGGGCAATGAGCAGTTCTTC. Its translation is CASSLGTGGNEQFF.

The chain links TRBV6-6 to TRBJ1-6; D not certain. V lost 6 bases and J 6 bases, leaving 9 bases between the germline ends. CDR1 MNHNY and CDR2 SVGAGI come from the germline V gene (reference sequence). CDR3 size: 13 residues. CDR3 in DNA: TGTGCCAGCAGCCCGAGTCTTAATTCACCCCTCCACTTT. Residues: CASSPSLNSPLHF.

The chain has TRBV4-3 and TRBJ2-2; the D is unclear. The CDR3 loop spans 15 amino acids. The ends were cut back, 0 bases at V and 8 bases at J, with 13 bases in the middle. The V gene's germline CDR1 is LGHNA and CDR2 YSLEER. CDR3 protein: CASSQDRWSSGELFF. The CDR3 nucleotides are TGCGCCAGCAGCCAAGATCGGTGGAGTTCTGGGGAGCTGTTTTTT.